The rows below give T cell receptor beta chains drawn from one sample of a study of T cells after yellow fever vaccination. TCRdb passed the 5' RACE reads through MiXCR, listing each CDR3 protein once. Of approximately 550,000 distinct CDR3 sequences listed, 15% to 20% are singletons. This sample comprised PBMCs, obtained 15 days after the yellow fever booster vaccination. Receptor source: a young man who received the YFV17D yellow fever vaccine. The CDR3 runs from the conserved cysteine through the conserved F or W. D genes are given only for firm matches. Some rows have no size entry. The others give once, few or many, or a class for an expanded clone.

d_call,j_call,v_call,clone_size,cdr3_nt,cdr3_aa
.,TRBJ2-4,TRBV5-1,.,TGCGCCAGCAGCGATAGCTTGGGCAAAAACATTCAGTACTTC,CASSDSLGKNIQYF
.,TRBJ1-2,TRBV6-2/TRBV6-3,.,TGTGCCAGCAGTTACTCGAAGGGCAGGAGAGGGTATGGCTACACCTTC,CASSYSKGRRGYGYTF
TRBD2,TRBJ2-5,TRBV7-6,.,TGTGCCAGCAGCTTAGTAGGCGGGAGTATGGAGACCCAGTACTTC,CASSLVGGSMETQYF
.,TRBJ2-7,TRBV10-2,.,TGCGCCAGCGTGGGCCACTCCTACGAGCAGTACTTC,CASVGHSYEQYF
.,TRBJ2-1,TRBV4-2,few,TGTGCCAGCAGCCAAGGCGGCGGGGACAGCAATGAGCAGTTCTTC,CASSQGGGDSNEQFF
.,TRBJ1-2,TRBV24-1,.,TGTGCCACCAGTGACCGCACCTGGGTGGGAGCTTCGTGTGGCTACACCTTC,CATSDRTWVGASCGYTF
.,TRBJ2-6,TRBV15,once,TGTGCCACCAGCAGAGGGACAACTGCTGGGGCCAACGTCCTGACTTTC,CATSRGTTAGANVLTF
.,TRBJ1-4,TRBV29-1,.,TGCAGCGTTGGGCCAGGGACAACTAATGAAAAACTGTTTTTT,CSVGPGTTNEKLFF
.,TRBJ2-7,TRBV5-1,few,TGCGCCAGCAGCTCCGGGACTCGGCCCGGCTACGAGCAGTACTTC,CASSSGTRPGYEQYF
.,TRBJ1-5,TRBV7-2,many,TGTGCCAGCAGCTCGGACTATTATAGCAATCAGCCCCAGCATTTT,CASSSDYYSNQPQHF
.,TRBJ2-1,TRBV3-1,.,TGTGCCAGCACCCGGGCGGGTTCCTACAATGAGCAGTTCTTC,CASTRAGSYNEQFF
.,TRBJ2-1,TRBV29-1,few,TGCAGCGTTGAGGGGCAGGGGTTCTCCTACAATGAGCAGTTCTTC,CSVEGQGFSYNEQFF
TRBD2,TRBJ2-5,TRBV20-1,few,TGCAGTGCCGAGACTAGCGGGATTGGGGCCCAGTACTTC,CSAETSGIGAQYF
.,TRBJ2-7,TRBV2,.,TGTGCCAGCAGTGAAGTGGAGGACGGTTCCTACGAGCAGTACTTC,CASSEVEDGSYEQYF
.,TRBJ2-5,TRBV5-1,few,TGCGCCAGCAGCTCCAACCTACAAGCCCAAGAGACCCAGTACTTC,CASSSNLQAQETQYF
.,TRBJ2-1,TRBV10-1,few,TGCGCCAGCAGTGAAACGATAAGGGGACCATACAATGAGCAGTTCTTC,CASSETIRGPYNEQFF
.,TRBJ2-3,TRBV10-2,few,TGCGCCAGCACCCTCTACAGTACAGATACGCAGTATTTT,CASTLYSTDTQYF
TRBD2,TRBJ2-7,TRBV25-1,few,TGTGCCAGCAGCTCCTGGGAGGGGTCGGACGAGCAGTACTTC,CASSSWEGSDEQYF
.,TRBJ1-5,TRBV6-1,.,TGTGCCAGCCGGGCCGGGACATCGGATCAGCCCCAGCATTTT,CASRAGTSDQPQHF
.,TRBJ1-5,TRBV20-1,many,TGCAGTGCTACCGGCTCGGGTACGAAGCCCCAGCATTTT,CSATGSGTKPQHF
.,TRBJ1-4,TRBV5-1,.,TGCGCCAGCAGCTTGGGACAGGCGGCAACTAATGAAAAACTGTTTTTT,CASSLGQAATNEKLFF
TRBD1,TRBJ2-3,TRBV20-1,.,TGCAGTGCCCAGATCAGGGGGCACAACACAGATACGCAGTATTTT,CSAQIRGHNTDTQYF
.,TRBJ2-6,TRBV6-2/TRBV6-3,few,TGTGCCAGCAGCAAGACAGGATCTGGGGCCAACGTCCTGACTTTC,CASSKTGSGANVLTF
TRBD2,TRBJ2-7,TRBV7-2,few,TGTGCCAGCAGCTTTAATGGCGCGGGGGAAGAGCAGTACTTC,CASSFNGAGEEQYF
.,TRBJ2-1,TRBV5-5,.,TGTGCCAGCAGCTCCGGGGACTCCTACAATGAGCAGTTCTTC,CASSSGDSYNEQFF
TRBD2,TRBJ2-5,TRBV28,.,TGTGCCAGCAGCCAGAACATACTAGCGGTGCAAGAGACCCAGTACTTC,CASSQNILAVQETQYF
TRBD1,TRBJ1-2,TRBV12-3/TRBV12-4,.,TGTGCCAGCAGTAGGGACAGGGTTAGTGGCTACACCTTC,CASSRDRVSGYTF
TRBD1,TRBJ2-7,TRBV20-1,.,TGCAGTGCGGGACAGGGAGACGAGCAGTACTTC,CSAGQGDEQYF
TRBD2,TRBJ2-7,TRBV4-2,few,TGTGCCAGCAGCCACCAGACTAGCGGGAGGTTGTACGAGCAGTACTTC,CASSHQTSGRLYEQYF
.,TRBJ2-5,TRBV23-1,few,TGCGCCAGCAGCGACTACCCCCTCAGGGGACCTCGAGAGACCCAGTACTTC,CASSDYPLRGPRETQYF
TRBD2,TRBJ2-1,TRBV28,.,TGTGCCAGCAGTTTAGACCCACTAGCGGACTACGACAATGAGCAGTTCTTC,CASSLDPLADYDNEQFF
TRBD1,TRBJ1-1,TRBV4-2,few,TGTGCCAGCAGCCCCGGGACAGGGGACACTGAAGCTTTCTTT,CASSPGTGDTEAFF
.,TRBJ2-3,TRBV15,.,TGTGCCACCAGCAGAGATCAACTAGAGGGGCTGGGCACAGATACGCAGTATTTT,CATSRDQLEGLGTDTQYF
.,TRBJ2-1,TRBV5-1,.,TGCGCCAGCAGCAATCTAGCTTTGGACACCGATGAGCAGTTCTTC,CASSNLALDTDEQFF
.,TRBJ2-1,TRBV5-1,.,TGCGCCAGCAGTAGGAGCGGTCCCCTCCTGGGGAATGAGCAGTTCTTC,CASSRSGPLLGNEQFF
.,TRBJ2-2,TRBV5-1,.,TGCGCCAGCAGCCCCCTTCCGAACACCGGGGAGCTGTTTTTT,CASSPLPNTGELFF
.,TRBJ2-7,TRBV9,.,TGTGCCAGCAGCGTAGGTCGTACTTCCCCCGAGCAGTACTTC,CASSVGRTSPEQYF
TRBD1,TRBJ2-7,TRBV7-9,few,TGTGCCAGCAGCTTAGGTTGGGACAGGGTAGGAGAGCAGTACTTC,CASSLGWDRVGEQYF
TRBD2,TRBJ2-2,TRBV13,few,TGTGCCAGCAGTCTAGGACTAGCGGAGAACAGGGGGGAGCTGTTTTTT,CASSLGLAENRGELFF
TRBD1,TRBJ2-7,TRBV20-1,.,TGCAGTGCAGGGCGCGGGACAGGGACCTACGAGCAGTACTTC,CSAGRGTGTYEQYF
TRBD1,TRBJ2-5,TRBV4-2,few,TGTGCCAGCAGCCAAGGGACAGGGTTAGCGGAGACCCAGTACTTC,CASSQGTGLAETQYF